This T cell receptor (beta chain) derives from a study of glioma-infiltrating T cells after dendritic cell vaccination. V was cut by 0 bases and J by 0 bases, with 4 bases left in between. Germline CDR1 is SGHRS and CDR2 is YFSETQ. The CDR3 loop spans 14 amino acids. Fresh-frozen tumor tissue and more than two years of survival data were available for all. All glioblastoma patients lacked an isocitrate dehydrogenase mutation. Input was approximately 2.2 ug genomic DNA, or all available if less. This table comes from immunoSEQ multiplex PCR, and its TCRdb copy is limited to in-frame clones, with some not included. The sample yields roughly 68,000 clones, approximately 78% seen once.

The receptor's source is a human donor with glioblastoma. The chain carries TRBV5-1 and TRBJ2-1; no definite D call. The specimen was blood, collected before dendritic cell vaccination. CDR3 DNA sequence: TGCGCCAGCAGCTTGGACGGCTCCTACAATGAGCAGTTCTTC. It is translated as CASSLDGSYNEQFF.